This entry lists 5 T cell receptor beta chains sequenced from one sample in a study of tumor-infiltrating lymphocytes in oesophageal squamous cell carcinoma. TCRdb passed the PCR reads through MiXCR, listing each CDR3 protein once. This table has 13,000 or so distinct CDR3 sequences, more than 45% appearing once. Specimen: blood. These receptors came from a female donor with esophageal squamous cell carcinoma.

This clonotype was seen at least ten times. The gene calls are TRBV5-1 and TRBJ2-7, with TRBD2 matching 7 bases. Germline V gives CDR1 SGHRS, CDR2 YFSETQ. V lost 0 bases and J lost 2; bases outside the gene matches: 11. This CDR3 has 17 amino acids. DNA of the CDR3: TGCGCCAGCAGCTTGGGGACGAGCGGGATAAGGGCCTACGAGCAGTACTTC. This sequence encodes CASSLGTSGIRAYEQYF.

Judged by abundance, this clonotype is medium-sized. The chain recombines TRBV11-2 with TRBJ1-2; D remains unclear. The germline CDR1 and CDR2 sequences are SGHAT and FQNNGV. This CDR3 has 13 residues. V was clipped by 1 base and J by 5 bases, with 8 bases between them. The CDR3 spells CASSLAGAYGYTF. The CDR3 DNA reads TGTGCCAGCAGCTTAGCAGGAGCTTATGGCTACACCTTC. The full variable domain, with the rest looked up from reference TRBV11-2 and TRBJ1-2, is EAGVAQSPRYKIIEKRQSVAFWCNPISGHATLYWYQQILGQGPKLLIQFQNNGVVDDSQLPKDRFSAERLKGVDSTLKIQPAKLEDSAVYLCASSLAGAYGYTFGSGTRLTVV.

There are a few counts of this clonotype. The chain combines TRBV7-2 with TRBJ2-3; 7 positions match TRBD2. Germline V gene data show CDR1 as SGHTA and CDR2 as FQGNSA. V lost 1 base to trimming and J lost 2 bases; unmatched junction nucleotides: 9. This CDR3 is built from 17 residues. CDR3 in amino acids: CASSLGEGGSLTDTQYF. CDR3 DNA sequence: TGTGCCAGCAGCTTAGGGGAAGGCGGGAGCCTCACAGATACGCAGTATTTT.

The DNA for the CDR3 is TGTGCCAGCAGTTTATCTGACGAGCAGTACTTC. Translated: CASSLSDEQYF. The chain couples TRBV12-3 or TRBV12-4 to TRBJ2-5; no firm D call. The tail of the sequence fits TRBJ2-7 better, so the J call may be wrong. This CDR3 region has 11 residues.

This clonotype appeared a few times. The chain carries TRBV2 and TRBJ2-4; 9 nucleotides line up with TRBD2. The end of the DNA is better explained by TRBJ2-7, so the J call may be wrong. CDR3 length: 14 amino acids. Germline V CDR1 and CDR2: SNHLY, FYNNEI. CDR3 amino acids: CASRVAGANYEQYF. In DNA form, the CDR3 reads TGTGCCAGCAGAGTAGCGGGAGCGAACTACGAGCAGTACTTC.